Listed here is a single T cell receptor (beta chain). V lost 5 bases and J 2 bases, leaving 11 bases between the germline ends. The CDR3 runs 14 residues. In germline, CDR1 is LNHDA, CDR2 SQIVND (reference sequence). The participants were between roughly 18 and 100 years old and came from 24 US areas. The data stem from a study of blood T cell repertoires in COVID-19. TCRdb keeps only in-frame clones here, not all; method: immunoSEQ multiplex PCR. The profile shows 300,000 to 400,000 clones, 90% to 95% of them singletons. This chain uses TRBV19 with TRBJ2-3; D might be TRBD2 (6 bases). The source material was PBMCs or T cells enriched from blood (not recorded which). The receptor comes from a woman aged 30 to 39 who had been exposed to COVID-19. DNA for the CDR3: TGTGCCAGTAGTCCGGGGGTCTCCACAGATACGCAGTATTTT. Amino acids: CASSPGVSTDTQYF. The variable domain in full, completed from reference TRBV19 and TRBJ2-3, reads DGGITQSPKYLFRKEGQNVTLSCEQNLNHDAMYWYRQDPGQGLRLIYYSQIVNDFQKGDIAEGYSVSREKKESFPLTVTSAQKNPTAFYLCASSPGVSTDTQYFGPGTRLTVL.